The sequence of this TCR beta chain was determined in a study of T cell responses to AZD1222 COVID-19 vaccine. Study-level results: When two AZD1222 doses had been given, Spike-specific TCR breadth and depth rose. The sample set comprised mostly white British donors with more females, and clonal diversity was possibly underestimated.

This table comes from immunoSEQ multiplex PCR, and its TCRdb copy is limited to in-frame clones, with some not included. The table records tens of thousands of clones, over 75% of them present only once. Germline trimming cut 5 bases from V and 2 bases from J; bases unmatched to any gene: 11. This CDR3 spans 17 amino acids. Germline CDR1 and CDR2: MNHEY and SMNVEV (reference sequence). Regarding this clone: Its antigen remains unknown.

The origin of this receptor is an adult who received the AZD1222 COVID-19 vaccine. V usage is TRBV27 and J usage is TRBJ2-3; 9 bases line up with TRBD2. The material sequenced was peripheral blood, taken 28 days after the second AZD1222 dose. CDR3 sequence (DNA): TGTGCCAGCAGTCCCTTGGGTCAGCGGGGGGTCACAGATACGCAGTATTTT. Translated, it gives CASSPLGQRGVTDTQYF.